This T cell receptor (beta chain) was sequenced for a study of OX40 agonist ivuxolimab in advanced cancers. Some background on the complete study: Ivuxolimab, which targeted the costimulatory receptor OX40 (CD134), was an agonistic, fully human IgG2 monoclonal antibody. Intravenous ivuxolimab was administered to patients every 2 weeks at six dose levels: 0.01, 0.1, 0.3, 1.5, 3 and 10 mg/kg. Among the 52 dose-escalation patients, about 20 had hepatocellular carcinoma, roughly 15 melanoma, 9 renal cell carcinoma and 9 head and neck cancer. In the dose-escalation cohort, approximately 80% of patients were male, and the mean age was approximately 60 years with a range of about 20 to 80. Patients were allowed to have had prior anti-PD-1, anti-PD-L1 or anti-CTLA-4 therapy, and more than 35% of the dose-escalation patients had been treated with checkpoint inhibitors. Partial responses occurred in three dose-escalation patients: two with cutaneous melanoma and one with hepatocellular carcinoma. Peripheral TCRbeta sequencing aimed to test whether ivuxolimab altered TCR sequence diversity and caused clonal T-cell expansion. The paper reports the monotherapy dose-escalation portion (N of about 51 patients) of the phase I ivuxolimab trial. What the research found in general, with its limitations: Partial responders in the 0.1-3.0 mg/kg groups had among the lowest normalized peripheral clonal expansion, especially among CD8+ T cells. On average, CD8+ T cells showed more expanded clones than CD4+ T cells after ivuxolimab. The antigen specificity of the clonally expanded peripheral T cells was not determined. Low levels of normalized T-cell clonal expansion were also seen in some nonresponding patients. Clonal expansion of both CD4+ and CD8+ blood T cells was observed from baseline to week 6 at doses 0.1 to 3.0 mg/kg.

This clone was counted once. The clone's antigen remains unknown. The record has no base qualities; no much larger clone is one base away. Genomic DNA was extracted from sorted cells for sequencing of the TCRbeta CDR3 region. TCRbeta CDR3 regions were sequenced using the immunoSEQ Assay. The table was pulled from immuneACCESS by TCRdb, which kept in-frame rearrangements only. Such tables lose some clones; where checked, under half of the loss comes from unresolved V genes, and the rest has no known cause. This sample gives roughly 13,000 clones in total; around 77% of them show up just once. The ten largest make up less than 35% of the sample. V gives up 7 bases and J gives up 8 bases, and the segment between their germline ends measures 12 bases. The CDR3 measures 12 amino acids from cysteine to phenylalanine. Only CDR3 DNA is held: 36 bases, read in frame from base 1. The germline V gene sets CDR1 to MNHNS and CDR2 to SASEGT.

The trial excluded patients who had a history of autoimmune disease or were on systemic immunosuppression. Peripheral blood for TCR sequencing was collected from all dose cohorts at baseline, on cycle 4 day 1, and on cycle 7 day 1. Samples came from an open-label, multicenter, first-in-human phase I dose-escalation trial of ivuxolimab. Adults with locally advanced or metastatic head and neck squamous cell, hepatocellular, melanoma or renal cell carcinoma were enrolled in the trial. Before TCR sequencing, CD4+ T cells and CD8+ T cells were sorted from peripheral blood as separate populations. This sequence uses TRBV6-1 and TRBJ2-1; D gene: possibly TRBD2, on 6 matching bases. The sequenced sample was CD4+ or CD8+ T cells sorted from blood, obtained in a trial of the OX40 agonist ivuxolimab. This receptor was taken from an adult with an advanced solid tumor such as melanoma, head and neck, liver or kidney cancer. In nucleotide form, the sequence is TGTGCCAGCAAGTTGGAGGGCCATGAGCAGTTCTTC. This codes for CASKLEGHEQFF.